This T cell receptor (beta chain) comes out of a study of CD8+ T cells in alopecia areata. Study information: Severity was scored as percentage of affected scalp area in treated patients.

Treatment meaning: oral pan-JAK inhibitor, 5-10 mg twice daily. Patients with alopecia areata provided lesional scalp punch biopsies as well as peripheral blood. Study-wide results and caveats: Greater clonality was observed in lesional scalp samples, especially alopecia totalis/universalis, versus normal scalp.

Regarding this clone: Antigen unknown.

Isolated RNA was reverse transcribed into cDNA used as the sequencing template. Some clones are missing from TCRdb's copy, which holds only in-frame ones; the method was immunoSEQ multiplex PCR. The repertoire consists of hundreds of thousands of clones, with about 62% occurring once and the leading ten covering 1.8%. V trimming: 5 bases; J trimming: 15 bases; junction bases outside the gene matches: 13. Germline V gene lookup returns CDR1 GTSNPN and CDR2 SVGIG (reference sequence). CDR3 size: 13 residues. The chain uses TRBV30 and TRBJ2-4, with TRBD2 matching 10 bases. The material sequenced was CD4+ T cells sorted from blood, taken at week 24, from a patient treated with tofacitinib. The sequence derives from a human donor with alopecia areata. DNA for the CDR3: TGTGCCTGGTCCGCTCGGACTAGCGGTCGAGGGTACTTC. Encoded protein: CAWSARTSGRGYF.